This TCR beta chain was documented in a study of blood T cell repertoires in COVID-19 (dated by TCRdb to the early 2020s). For the wider study: Collaborator samples came from the United States, Italy and Spain and covered acute and convalescent phases of COVID-19. The prospective study material was composed of cDNA or gDNA derived from T cells, B-cell-depleted T cells, or PBMCs. Subjects who had been exposed to COVID-19, were actively infected with it, or had recovered from it provided the deeply sampled blood TCRbeta repertoires that made up the dataset. The repertoires were released in a freely available public database intended as a resource for research on the immune response to SARS-CoV-2. Samples came from the ongoing ImmuneRACE study (first 160 participants) plus 1,254 subjects from 6 global collaborators. A de-identified subject ID, COVID-19 status, age in years and sex were almost always included in the sample metadata. Where available, HLA class I and class II types were obtained from metadata supplied by the sample provider rather than from assay-based typing. Overall results and qualifications from the work: The quantity of clinical and demographic metadata differed by source and by participant and was supplied without curation.

The V and J ends are trimmed by 0 bases and 8 bases, leaving 13 bases between them. The CDR3 covers 14 residues, taking in both the cysteine and the phenylalanine. Only the CDR3 DNA is retained, 42 bases long and in frame from the first base. Via the germline V gene, CDR1 is MNHEY and CDR2 SVGAGI. TCRbeta CDR3 regions were amplified from genomic DNA by means of the immunoSEQ Assay, a bias-controlled multiplex PCR. Per the original workflow: Nucleated cell counts per sample were estimated from amplification of reference gene primers within the assay. Sequence reads were collapsed and filtered to measure the absolute abundance of every unique TCRbeta CDR3 rearrangement. For each sample, productive Simpson clonality was calculated as the square root of Simpson's diversity index across productive rearrangements. TCRdb mirrors the immuneACCESS table, restricted to in-frame sequences. Some clones are absent from its copies; in checked studies, under half trace to an unresolved V gene, and the reason for the others is unknown. V and J calls and clone size are given by that table; D and trimming were obtained from the DNA. For this sample the table gives hundreds of thousands of clones, of which 85% were detected only once. The top ten hold approximately 7.9% of the sample.

Whole blood was collected in K2EDTA tubes by collaborating institutions according to the institutions' own protocols. Collaborator samples were shipped for TCRbeta analysis as frozen whole blood, isolated PBMCs, or DNA extracted from either sample type. A word on this clone: The target of this receptor is not known. Base quality data are lacking; no much larger clone is found one base away.

The sequence was collected from a human donor in a cohort sampled during active COVID-19. Sequencing input: peripheral blood. The chain is assembled from TRBV6-5 and TRBJ1-1, with the D gene not confidently named. The encoded CDR3 is CASSYSSGSGEAFF. The nucleotide sequence is TGTGCCAGCAGTTACTCGAGTGGGTCGGGGGAAGCTTTCTTT.